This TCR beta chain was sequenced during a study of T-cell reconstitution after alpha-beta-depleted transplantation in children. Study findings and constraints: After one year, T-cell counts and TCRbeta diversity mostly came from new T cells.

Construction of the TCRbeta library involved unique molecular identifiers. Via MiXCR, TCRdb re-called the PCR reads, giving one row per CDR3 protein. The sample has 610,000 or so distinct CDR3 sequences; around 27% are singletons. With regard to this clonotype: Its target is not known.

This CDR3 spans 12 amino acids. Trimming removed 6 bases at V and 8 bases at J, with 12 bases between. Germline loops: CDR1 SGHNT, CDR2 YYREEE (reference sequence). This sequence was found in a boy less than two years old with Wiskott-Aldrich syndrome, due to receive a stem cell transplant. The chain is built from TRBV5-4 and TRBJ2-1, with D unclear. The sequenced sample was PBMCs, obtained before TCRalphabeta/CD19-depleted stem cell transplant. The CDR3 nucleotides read TGTGCCAGCACCTCGGCACGGGATGAGCAGTTCTTC. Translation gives CASTSARDEQFF. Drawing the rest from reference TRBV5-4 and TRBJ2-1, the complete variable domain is ETGVTQSPTHLIKTRGQQVTLRCSSQSGHNTVSWYQQALGQGPQFIFQYYREEENGRGNFPPRFSGLQFPNYSSELNVNALELDDSALYLCASTSARDEQFFGPGTRLTVL.